The entry below describes one T cell receptor beta chain. Clones were sequenced by immunoSEQ multiplex PCR, and TCRdb holds only the in-frame ones, with some missing. This table holds 70,000 or so clones, roughly 82% found once. The trim removed 4 bases at V and 4 bases at J, leaving 7 bases unmatched. Germline CDR1 is SGHRS and CDR2 is YFSETQ. This CDR3 spans 15 amino acids. The entry originates in a study of blood T cell repertoires in COVID-19. The overall study: Sources were T cells, B-cell-depleted T cells, or PBMCs; the material itself was cDNA or gDNA.

The chain links TRBV5-1 to TRBJ2-5; 10 positions agree with TRBD2. The TCR comes from a human donor in a cohort sampled during active COVID-19. Sequencing was performed on peripheral blood. The CDR3 DNA reads as TGCGCCAGCAGCGCCTCTAGCGGGGGTATAGAGACCCAGTACTTC. Residues: CASSASSGGIETQYF.